This T cell receptor (beta chain) was recorded in a study of blood T cell repertoires in COVID-19. About the research overall: Researchers got acute and convalescent COVID-19 samples from the United States, Italy and Spain. Sources were T cells, B-cell-depleted T cells, or PBMCs; the material itself was cDNA or gDNA.

The CDR3 consists of 17 residues. After removal of 1 base from V and 0 bases from J, the junction contained 3 bases not matched to a gene. Germline assignment: CDR1 SGHAT and CDR2 FQNNGV. Authors' data handling: Quantification of nucleated cells was approximated via reference gene primer amplification. The repertoire was sequenced with immunoSEQ multiplex PCR; TCRdb's copy has only in-frame clones and lacks some. V and J calls and clone size come straight from that table; D and trimming were deduced from the DNA. The sample lists about 98,000 clones, roughly 86% seen once, with 10% to 13% in the top ten.

The chain employs TRBV11-2 and TRBJ2-6, with 7 positions matching TRBD1. Source material: peripheral blood. The sequence was collected from a man aged 50-60 years with acute or convalescent COVID-19. CDR3 nucleotide sequence: TGTGCCAGCAGCTTAGCCAGGGACAGCTCTGGGGCCAACGTCCTGACTTTC. This gives the protein CASSLARDSSGANVLTF.